The clone carrying this T cell receptor (beta chain) was picked up many times. The antigen remains undetermined. To make TCR beta libraries, researchers used iRepertoire HTBI primers and Arm-PCR of CDR3 regions. Using its own MiXCR run on the multiplex PCR reads, TCRdb lists one record per CDR3 protein. The sample has roughly 610,000 distinct CDR3 sequences, 16% seen once; the top ten hold about 17%. Time point denoted: newly diagnosed GD, antithyroid drugs for less than 3 months. TCR sequences were obtained from RNA taken from PBMCs. These data are taken from a study of regulatory T cells in long-lasting Graves disease. Study observations and caveats: The study found persistent patients shared more public clonotypes (approximately 2,700) than new patients (about 890).

With 4 bases clipped from V and 2 bases from J, the junction kept 15 bases outside the gene matches. Per germline, CDR1 SGHAT and CDR2 FQNNGV. The CDR3 is 19 residues long. This sample was shared with a second study, whose subject was T cells in Graves' hyperthyroidism and ophthalmopathy.

This sequence joins TRBV11-2 and TRBJ2-3; 10 bases map to TRBD2. The sequence was collected from a woman in her 30s with Graves disease. This sample comprised peripheral blood mononuclear cells (PBMCs), obtained at new diagnosis, from a patient treated with antithyroid drugs. The CDR3 region is CASSSSLGSGRGYTDTQYF. The CDR3 DNA sequence: TGTGCCAGCAGCTCTTCCTTAGGGAGCGGGAGGGGCTACACAGATACGCAGTATTTT.